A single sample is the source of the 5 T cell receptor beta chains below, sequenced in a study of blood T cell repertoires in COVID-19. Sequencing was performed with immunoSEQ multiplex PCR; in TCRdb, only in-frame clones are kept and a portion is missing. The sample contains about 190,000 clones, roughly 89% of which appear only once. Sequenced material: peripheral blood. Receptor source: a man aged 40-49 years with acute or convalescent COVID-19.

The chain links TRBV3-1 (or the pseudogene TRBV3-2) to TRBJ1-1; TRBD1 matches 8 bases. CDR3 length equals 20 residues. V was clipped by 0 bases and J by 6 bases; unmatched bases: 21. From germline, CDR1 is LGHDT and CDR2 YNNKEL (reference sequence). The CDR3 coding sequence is TGTGCCAGCAGCCAAGAAGGCACCCTCGTGGACAGGGAAAGGCGTCCTGAAGCTTTCTTT. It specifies CASSQEGTLVDRERRPEAFF.

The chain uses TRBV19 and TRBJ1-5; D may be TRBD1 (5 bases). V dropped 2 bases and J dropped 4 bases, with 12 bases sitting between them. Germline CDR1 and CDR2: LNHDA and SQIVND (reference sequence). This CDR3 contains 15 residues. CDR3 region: CASSIWGGMNQPQHF. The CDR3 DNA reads TGTGCCAGTAGTATATGGGGGGGAATGAATCAGCCCCAGCATTTT. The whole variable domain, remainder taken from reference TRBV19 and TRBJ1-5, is DGGITQSPKYLFRKEGQNVTLSCEQNLNHDAMYWYRQDPGQGLRLIYYSQIVNDFQKGDIAEGYSVSREKKESFPLTVTSAQKNPTAFYLCASSIWGGMNQPQHFGDGTRLSIL.

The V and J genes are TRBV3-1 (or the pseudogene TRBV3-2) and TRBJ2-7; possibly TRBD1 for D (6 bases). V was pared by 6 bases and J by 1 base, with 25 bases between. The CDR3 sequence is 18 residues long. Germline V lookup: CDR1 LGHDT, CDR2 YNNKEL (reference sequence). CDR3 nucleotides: TGTGCCAGCAGTTGGGAGACCAAGACAGGACCGCGTTCCTACGAGCAGTACTTC. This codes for CASSWETKTGPRSYEQYF.

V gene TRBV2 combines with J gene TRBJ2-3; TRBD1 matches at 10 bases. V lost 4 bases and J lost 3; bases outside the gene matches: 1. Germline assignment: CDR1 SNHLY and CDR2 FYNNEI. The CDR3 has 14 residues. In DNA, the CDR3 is TGTGCCAGCAGTGTGGGACAGGGGACAGATACGCAGTATTTT. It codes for CASSVGQGTDTQYF.

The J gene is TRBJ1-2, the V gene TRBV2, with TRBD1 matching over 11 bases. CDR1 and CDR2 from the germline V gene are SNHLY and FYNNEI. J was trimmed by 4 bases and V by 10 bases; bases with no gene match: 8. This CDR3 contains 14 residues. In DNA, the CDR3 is TGTGCCACCCTTAGGGGGACAGGGGGCTATGGCTACACCTTC. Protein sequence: CATLRGTGGYGYTF.